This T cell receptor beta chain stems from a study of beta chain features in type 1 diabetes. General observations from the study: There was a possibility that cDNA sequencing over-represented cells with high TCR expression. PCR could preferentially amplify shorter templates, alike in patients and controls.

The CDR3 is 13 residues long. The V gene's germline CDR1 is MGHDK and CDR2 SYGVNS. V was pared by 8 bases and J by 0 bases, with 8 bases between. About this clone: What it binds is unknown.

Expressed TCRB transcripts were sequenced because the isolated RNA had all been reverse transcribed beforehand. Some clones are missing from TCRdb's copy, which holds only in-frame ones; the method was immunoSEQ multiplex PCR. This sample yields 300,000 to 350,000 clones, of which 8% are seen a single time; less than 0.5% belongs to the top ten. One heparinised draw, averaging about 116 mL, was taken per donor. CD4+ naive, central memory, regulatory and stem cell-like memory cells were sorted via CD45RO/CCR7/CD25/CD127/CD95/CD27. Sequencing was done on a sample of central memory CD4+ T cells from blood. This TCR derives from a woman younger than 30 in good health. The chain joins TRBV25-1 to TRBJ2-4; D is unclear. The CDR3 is CASSGIAKNIQYF. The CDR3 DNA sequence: TGTGCCAGCTCTGGGATAGCCAAAAACATTCAGTACTTC.